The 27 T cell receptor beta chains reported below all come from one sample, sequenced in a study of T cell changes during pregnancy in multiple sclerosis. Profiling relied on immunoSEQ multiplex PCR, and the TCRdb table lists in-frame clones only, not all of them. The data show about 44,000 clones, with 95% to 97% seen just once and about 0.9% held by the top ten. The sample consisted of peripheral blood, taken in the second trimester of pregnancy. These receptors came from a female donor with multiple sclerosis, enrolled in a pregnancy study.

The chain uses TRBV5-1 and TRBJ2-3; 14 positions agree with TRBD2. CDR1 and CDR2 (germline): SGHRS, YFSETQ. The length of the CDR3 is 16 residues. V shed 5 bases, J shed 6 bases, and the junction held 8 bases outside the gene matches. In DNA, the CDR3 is TGCGCCAGCAGTCAGGGGACTAGCGGGAGTATGGATACGCAGTATTTT. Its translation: CASSQGTSGSMDTQYF.

The CDR3 sequence: CASSQGLAWTDTQYF. The DNA for the CDR3 is TGTGCCAGCAGCCAAGGACTAGCGTGGACAGATACGCAGTATTTT. V is TRBV14 and J is TRBJ2-3; 8 nucleotides agree with TRBD2. The germline V gene encodes CDR1 SGHDN and CDR2 FVKESK. After removal of 1 base from V and 3 bases from J, the junction contained 3 bases not matched to a gene. This CDR3 has 15 residues.

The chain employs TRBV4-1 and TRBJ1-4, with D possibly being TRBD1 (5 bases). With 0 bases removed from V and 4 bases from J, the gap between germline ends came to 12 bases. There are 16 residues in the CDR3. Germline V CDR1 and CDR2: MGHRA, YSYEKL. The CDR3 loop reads CASSQEGGVHNEKLFF. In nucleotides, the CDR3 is TGCGCCAGCAGCCAAGAAGGAGGGGTCCATAATGAAAAACTGTTTTTT.

The CDR3 reads CASSGLAGVGEQFF. The CDR3 DNA sequence: TGTGCCTCATCGGGGCTAGCGGGAGTCGGGGAGCAGTTCTTC. This sequence joins TRBV19 and TRBJ2-1; the match to TRBD2 covers 10 bases. There are 14 residues in the CDR3. The germline gives CDR1 LNHDA, CDR2 SQIVND (reference sequence). The V gene end was trimmed by 11 bases and the J gene end by 10 bases; junction bases not matched to a gene: 14.

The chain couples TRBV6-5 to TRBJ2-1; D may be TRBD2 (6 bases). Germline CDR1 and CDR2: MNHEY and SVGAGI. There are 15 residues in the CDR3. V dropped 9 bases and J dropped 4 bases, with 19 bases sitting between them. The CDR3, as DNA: TGTGCCAGTTCCGGAGCGGGTCGGGGATACAATGAGCAGTTCTTC. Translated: CASSGAGRGYNEQFF.

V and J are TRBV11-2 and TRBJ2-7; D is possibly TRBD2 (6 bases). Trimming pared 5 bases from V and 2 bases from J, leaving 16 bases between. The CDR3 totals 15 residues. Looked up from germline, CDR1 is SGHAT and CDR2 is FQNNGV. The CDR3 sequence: CASSPGLSRTYEQYF. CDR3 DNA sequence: TGTGCCAGCAGCCCGGGACTTTCCCGCACCTACGAGCAGTACTTC. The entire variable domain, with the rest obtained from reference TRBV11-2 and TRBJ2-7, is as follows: EAGVAQSPRYKIIEKRQSVAFWCNPISGHATLYWYQQILGQGPKLLIQFQNNGVVDDSQLPKDRFSAERLKGVDSTLKIQPAKLEDSAVYLCASSPGLSRTYEQYFGPGTRLTVT.

This CDR3 is CASSRQGAAGYTF. The CDR3 DNA follows: TGTGCCAGCAGTCGACAGGGGGCTGCTGGCTACACCTTC. V and J are TRBV6-5 and TRBJ1-2; 10 bases are shared with TRBD1. V dropped 5 bases and J dropped 7; count of bases not matched to a gene: 4. The germline V gene encodes CDR1 MNHEY and CDR2 SVGAGI. The length of the CDR3 is 13 residues.

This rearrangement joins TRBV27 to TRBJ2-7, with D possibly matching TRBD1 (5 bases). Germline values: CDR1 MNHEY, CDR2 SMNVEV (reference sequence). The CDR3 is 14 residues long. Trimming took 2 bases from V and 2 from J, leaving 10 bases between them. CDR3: CASSLAMGPYEQYF. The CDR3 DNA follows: TGTGCCAGCAGTTTAGCGATGGGGCCCTACGAGCAGTACTTC.

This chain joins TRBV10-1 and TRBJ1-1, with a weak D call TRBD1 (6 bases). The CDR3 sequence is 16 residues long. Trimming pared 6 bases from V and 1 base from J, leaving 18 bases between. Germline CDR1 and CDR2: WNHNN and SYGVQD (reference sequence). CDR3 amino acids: CASSPGGVQGNTEAFF. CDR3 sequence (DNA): TGCGCCAGCAGCCCGGGGGGCGTACAGGGGAACACTGAAGCTTTCTTT.

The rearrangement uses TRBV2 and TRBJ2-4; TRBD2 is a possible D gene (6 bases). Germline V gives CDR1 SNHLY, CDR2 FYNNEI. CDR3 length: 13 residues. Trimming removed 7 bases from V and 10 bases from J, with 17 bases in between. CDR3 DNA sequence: TGTGCCAGCATGCGGGACCTTTACTCTATTCAGTACTTC. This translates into CASMRDLYSIQYF.

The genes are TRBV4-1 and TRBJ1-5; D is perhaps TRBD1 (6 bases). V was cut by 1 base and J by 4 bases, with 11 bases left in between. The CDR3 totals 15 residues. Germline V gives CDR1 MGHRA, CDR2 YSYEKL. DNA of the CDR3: TGCGCCAGCAGCCAAGTCGGGCAGGGGAATCAGCCCCAGCATTTT. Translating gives CASSQVGQGNQPQHF.

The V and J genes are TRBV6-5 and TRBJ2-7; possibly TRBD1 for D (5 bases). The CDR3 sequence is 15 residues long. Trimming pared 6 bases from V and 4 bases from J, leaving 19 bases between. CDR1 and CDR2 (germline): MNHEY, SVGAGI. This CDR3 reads CASRVETDGNYEQYF. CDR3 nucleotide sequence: TGTGCCAGCAGAGTCGAGACAGACGGTAATTACGAGCAGTACTTC.

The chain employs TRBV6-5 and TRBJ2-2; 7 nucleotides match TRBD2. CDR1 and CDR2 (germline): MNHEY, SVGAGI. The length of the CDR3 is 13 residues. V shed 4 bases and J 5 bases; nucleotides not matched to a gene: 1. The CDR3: CASSWTRTGELFF. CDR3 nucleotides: TGTGCCAGCAGTTGGACTAGAACCGGGGAGCTGTTTTTT.

The CDR3 nucleotides are TGTGCCAGCAGTTCCGGACTAGCGGGTGAGACCCAGTACTTC. Translating gives CASSSGLAGETQYF. The chain uses TRBV6-5 and TRBJ2-5; 11 nucleotides line up with TRBD2. The V and J ends lost 4 bases and 5 bases, in that order; junction bases with no gene match: 3. Germline lookup yields CDR1 MNHEY and CDR2 SVGAGI. The CDR3 loop spans 14 amino acids.

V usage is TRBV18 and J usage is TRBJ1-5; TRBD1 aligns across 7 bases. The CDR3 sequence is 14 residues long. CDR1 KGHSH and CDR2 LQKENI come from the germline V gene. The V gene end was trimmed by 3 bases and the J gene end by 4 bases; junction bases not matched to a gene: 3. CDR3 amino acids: CASSPRQGNQPQHF. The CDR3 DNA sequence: TGTGCCAGCTCACCTCGACAGGGTAATCAGCCCCAGCATTTT.

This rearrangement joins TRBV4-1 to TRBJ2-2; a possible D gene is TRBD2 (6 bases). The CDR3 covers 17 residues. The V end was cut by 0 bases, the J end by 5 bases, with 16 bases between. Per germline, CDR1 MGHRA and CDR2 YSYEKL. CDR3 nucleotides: TGCGCCAGCAGCCAAGAAGGCACAGGTGCGGGAACCGGGGAGCTGTTTTTT. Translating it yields CASSQEGTGAGTGELFF.

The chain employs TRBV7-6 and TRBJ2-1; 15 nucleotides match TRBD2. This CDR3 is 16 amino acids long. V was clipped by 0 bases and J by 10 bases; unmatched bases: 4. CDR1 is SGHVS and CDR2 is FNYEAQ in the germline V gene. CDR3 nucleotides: TGTGCCAGCAGCTTAGCGGGACTAGCGGGAGGCGGGGAGCAGTTCTTC. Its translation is CASSLAGLAGGGEQFF.

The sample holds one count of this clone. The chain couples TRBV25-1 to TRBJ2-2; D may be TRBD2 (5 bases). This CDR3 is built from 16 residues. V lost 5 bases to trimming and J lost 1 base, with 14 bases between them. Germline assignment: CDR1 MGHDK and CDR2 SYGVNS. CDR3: CASSSTTSGNTGELFF. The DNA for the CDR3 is TGTGCCAGCAGTTCAACTACTAGTGGGAACACCGGGGAGCTGTTTTTT.

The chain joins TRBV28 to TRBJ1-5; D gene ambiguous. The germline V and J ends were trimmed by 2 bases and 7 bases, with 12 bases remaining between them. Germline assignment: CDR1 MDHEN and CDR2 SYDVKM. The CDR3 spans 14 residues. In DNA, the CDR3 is TGTGCCAGCAGTTTAGAGAGCGGCAGGCAGCCCCAGCATTTT. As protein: CASSLESGRQPQHF.

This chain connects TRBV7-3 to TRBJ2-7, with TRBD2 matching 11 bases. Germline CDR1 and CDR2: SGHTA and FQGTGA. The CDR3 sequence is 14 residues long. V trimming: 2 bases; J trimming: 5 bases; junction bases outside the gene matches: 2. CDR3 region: CASSLGTSGHEQYF. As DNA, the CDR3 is TGTGCCAGCAGCTTAGGGACTAGCGGTCACGAGCAGTACTTC. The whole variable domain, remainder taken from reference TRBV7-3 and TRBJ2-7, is GAGVSQTPSNKVTEKGKYVELRCDPISGHTALYWYRQSLGQGPEFLIYFQGTGAADDSGLPNDRFFAVRPEGSVSTLKIQRTERGDSAVYLCASSLGTSGHEQYFGPGTRLTVT.

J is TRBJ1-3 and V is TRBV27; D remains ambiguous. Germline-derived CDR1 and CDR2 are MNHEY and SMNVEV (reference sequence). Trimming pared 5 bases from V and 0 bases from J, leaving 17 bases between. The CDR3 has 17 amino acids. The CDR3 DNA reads TGTGCCAGCAGTGCCCTTTCCTCAGGTACCTCTGGAAACACCATATATTTT. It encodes CASSALSSGTSGNTIYF.

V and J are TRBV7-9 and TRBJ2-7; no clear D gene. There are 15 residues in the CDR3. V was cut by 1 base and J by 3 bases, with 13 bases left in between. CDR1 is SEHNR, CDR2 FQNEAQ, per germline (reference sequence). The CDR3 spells CASSLVGESGYEQYF. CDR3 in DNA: TGTGCCAGCAGCTTAGTTGGCGAATCGGGCTACGAGCAGTACTTC.

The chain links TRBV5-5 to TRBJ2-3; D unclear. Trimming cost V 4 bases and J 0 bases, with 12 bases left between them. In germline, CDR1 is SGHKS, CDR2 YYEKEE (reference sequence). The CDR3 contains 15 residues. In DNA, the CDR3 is TGTGCCAGCAGCGGCTGGCAGACTAGCACAGATACGCAGTATTTT. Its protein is CASSGWQTSTDTQYF.

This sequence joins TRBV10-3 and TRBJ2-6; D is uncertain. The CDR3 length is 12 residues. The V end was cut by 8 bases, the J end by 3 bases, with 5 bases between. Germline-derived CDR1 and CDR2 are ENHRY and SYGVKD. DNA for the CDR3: TGTGCCATCGGAGATGGGGCCAACGTCCTGACTTTC. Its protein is CAIGDGANVLTF.

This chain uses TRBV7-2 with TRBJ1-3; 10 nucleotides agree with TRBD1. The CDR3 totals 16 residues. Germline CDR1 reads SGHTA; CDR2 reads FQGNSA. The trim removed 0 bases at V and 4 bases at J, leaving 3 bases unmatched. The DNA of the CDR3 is TGTGCCAGCAGCTTAGCCCGGACAGGGGGGGGAAACACCATATATTTT. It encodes CASSLARTGGGNTIYF.

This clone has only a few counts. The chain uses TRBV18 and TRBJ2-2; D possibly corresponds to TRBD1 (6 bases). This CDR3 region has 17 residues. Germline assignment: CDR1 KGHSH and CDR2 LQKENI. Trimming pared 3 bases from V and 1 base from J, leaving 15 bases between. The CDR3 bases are TGTGCCAGCTCACCTAAAACCGTGGACAGGAACACCGGGGAGCTGTTTTTT. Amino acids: CASSPKTVDRNTGELFF.

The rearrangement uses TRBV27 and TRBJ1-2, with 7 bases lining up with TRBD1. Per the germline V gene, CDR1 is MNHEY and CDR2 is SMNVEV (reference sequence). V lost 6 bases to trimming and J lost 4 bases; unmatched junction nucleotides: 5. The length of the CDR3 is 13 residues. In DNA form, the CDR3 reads TGTGCCAGCAGCAGGGGGATTGGCTATGGCTACACCTTC. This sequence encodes CASSRGIGYGYTF.